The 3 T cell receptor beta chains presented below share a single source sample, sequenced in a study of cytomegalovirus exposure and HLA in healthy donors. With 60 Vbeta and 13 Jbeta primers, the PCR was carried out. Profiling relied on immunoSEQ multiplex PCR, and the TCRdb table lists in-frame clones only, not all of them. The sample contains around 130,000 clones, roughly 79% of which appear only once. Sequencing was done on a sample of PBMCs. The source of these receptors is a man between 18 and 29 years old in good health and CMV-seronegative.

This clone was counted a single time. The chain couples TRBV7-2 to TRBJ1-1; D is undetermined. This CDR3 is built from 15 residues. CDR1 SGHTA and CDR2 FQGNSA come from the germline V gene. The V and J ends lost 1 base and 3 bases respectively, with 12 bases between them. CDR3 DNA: TGTGCCAGCAGCTTAGTTTTTTCCTTAGACACTGAAGCTTTCTTT. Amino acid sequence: CASSLVFSLDTEAFF.

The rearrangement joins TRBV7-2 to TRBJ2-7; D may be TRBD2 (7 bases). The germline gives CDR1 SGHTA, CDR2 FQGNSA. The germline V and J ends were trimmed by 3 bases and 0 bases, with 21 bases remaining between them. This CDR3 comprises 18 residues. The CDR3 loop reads CASSLTGGTSLSSYEQYF. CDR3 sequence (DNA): TGTGCCAGCAGCTTGACGGGGGGCACATCCTTGAGCTCCTACGAGCAGTACTTC.

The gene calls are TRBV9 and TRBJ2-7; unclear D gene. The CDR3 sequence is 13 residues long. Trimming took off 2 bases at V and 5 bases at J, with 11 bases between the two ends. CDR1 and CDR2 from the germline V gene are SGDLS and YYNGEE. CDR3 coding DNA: TGTGCCAGCAGCGTCGCTGCCAGGAACGAGCAGTACTTC. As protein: CASSVAARNEQYF.